Listed below are T cell receptor beta chains from one sample, sequenced in a study of beta chain features in type 1 diabetes. Assay: immunoSEQ multiplex PCR; the TCRdb copy retains only in-frame clones and omits some. The sample records hundreds of thousands of clones, approximately 12% being singletons. Input material: naive CD4+ T cells from blood. The receptor source for this set is a man younger than 30 in good health. CDR3s include the opening cysteine and the closing phenylalanine or tryptophan. D genes are given only for firm matches.

D	V	J	CDR3
.	TRBV30	TRBJ2-1	CAWSTGVGNEQFF
.	TRBV4-3	TRBJ1-2	CASSQGGGEHYGYTF
.	TRBV14	TRBJ2-6	CASSHRGANVLTF
TRBD1	TRBV11-2	TRBJ1-2	CASSSQGAQGYTF
TRBD1	TRBV18	TRBJ2-7	CASRVAGGDEQYF
TRBD2	TRBV30	TRBJ2-3	CAWSVGGLADTQYF
.	TRBV30	TRBJ2-1	CAWRVAAGNEQFF
TRBD1	TRBV28	TRBJ2-7	CASSLTGAPSYEQYF
TRBD1	TRBV9	TRBJ1-1	CASSPPTGAVNTEAFF
TRBD2	TRBV10-3	TRBJ2-3	CAISGRGGITDTQYF
.	TRBV29-1	TRBJ2-3	CSARGDTQYF
TRBD1	TRBV30	TRBJ1-5	CAWSVQQGSQPQHF
.	TRBV7-2	TRBJ2-2	CASSPPVRYVGTGELFF
.	TRBV30	TRBJ2-1	CAWGLGAYNEQFF
.	TRBV9	TRBJ2-5	CASSFDSAQETQYF
.	TRBV7-9	TRBJ1-2	CASSLTENYGYTF
TRBD1	TRBV5-5	TRBJ2-2	CASSFSGQGSSWDLFF
.	TRBV27	TRBJ2-1	CASSLLGEAEQFF
.	TRBV30	TRBJ1-5	CAWRQRVDQPQHF
.	TRBV28	TRBJ2-1	CASSGQYNEQFF
TRBD2	TRBV6-5	TRBJ2-7	CAASPYRRENAEQYF
.	TRBV4-3	TRBJ2-7	CASSQDRSYEQYF
.	TRBV29-1	TRBJ2-4	CSVGGRAKNIQYF
TRBD1	TRBV18	TRBJ2-1	CASSPNLGQGDEQFF
TRBD2	TRBV14	TRBJ2-1	CASSQVAGSYNEQFF
TRBD1	TRBV10-3	TRBJ1-2	CAISDPTGGHGYTF
.	TRBV7-9	TRBJ2-7	CASSVSRGTYEQYF
.	TRBV7-6	TRBJ2-7	CASSRTGTHAEQYF